This TCR beta chain was sequenced in a study of Tregs in tolerant kidney transplant recipients. This CDR3 has 16 amino acids. Per the germline V gene, CDR1 is MDHEN and CDR2 is SYDVKM. V was clipped by 7 bases and J by 4 bases; unmatched bases: 11. Data came from immunoSEQ multiplex PCR; TCRdb stores just in-frame clones and leaves some out. The table has 110,000 or so clones, 90% seen once. This sequence was found in a human donor who received a combined kidney and bone marrow transplant. The chain has TRBV28 and TRBJ2-4; 9 nucleotides line up with TRBD1. Sample: CD4+ T cells from blood, taken before the transplant. This CDR3 reads CASTPPAGQGKNIQYF. DNA for the CDR3: TGTGCCAGCACCCCCCCGGCCGGACAGGGGAAAAACATTCAGTACTTC. Full variable domain (missing parts from reference TRBV28 and TRBJ2-4): DVKVTQSSRYLVKRTGEKVFLECVQDMDHENMFWYRQDPGLGLRLIYFSYDVKMKEKGDIPEGYSVSREKKERFSLILESASTNQTSMYLCASTPPAGQGKNIQYFGAGTRLSVL.